This TCR beta chain stems from a study of regulatory T cells in long-lasting Graves disease. Findings and caveats of the study: Between persistent patients, about 2,500 public clonotypes were shared, exceeding the 966 shared between new patients. Persistent disease showed a preference for TRBV28, TRBJ1-2 and TRBJ2-5.

Worth noting for this clonotype: Its antigen is unknown.

Time point specified: newly diagnosed GD, antithyroid drugs for less than 3 months. Extracted PBMC RNA gave rise to the TCR library. In this cohort, patients came from an endocrinology department located in Xi'an, China. The germline V gene has CDR1 KGHDR and CDR2 SFDVKD. CDR3 size: 16 residues. Trimming removed 3 bases from V and 3 bases from J, with 16 bases in between. Combining iRepertoire HTBI primers with Arm-PCR of CDR3 regions, the authors built TCR beta libraries. MiXCR was run by TCRdb on the multiplex PCR reads, yielding one entry per CDR3 protein. The table shows 400,000 to 450,000 distinct CDR3 sequences, with approximately 16% occurring only once. In addition, the sample was reused for a study of T cells in Graves' hyperthyroidism and ophthalmopathy. Per that paper: The study defined stable Graves' hyperthyroidism as no ophthalmopathy progression within 18 months.

This rearrangement joins TRBV24-1 to TRBJ2-5; D is possibly TRBD2 (5 bases). The sequenced sample was peripheral blood mononuclear cells (PBMCs), obtained at new diagnosis, from a patient treated with antithyroid drugs. The receptor was derived from a woman younger than 45 with Graves disease. The DNA of the CDR3 is TGTGCCACCAGTGATCCACGGGATTCCAGTGAAGAGACCCAGTACTTC. Residues: CATSDPRDSSEETQYF.